One sample yielded the 6 T cell receptor beta chains listed below, sequenced in a study of graft-versus-host responses after intestinal transplantation. Their cognate antigens are unknown. TCRdb's copy holds only in-frame clones and misses some; the assay was immunoSEQ multiplex PCR. The sample has tens of thousands of clones, 85% to 95% seen once. This specimen was unstimulated CD8+ T cells sorted from spleen or lymph node cells, taken before intestinal transplant. These receptors were taken from a human donor who received an intestinal transplant.

The gene calls are TRBV19 and TRBJ2-2, with 7 bases that match TRBD1. After removal of 5 bases from V and 1 base from J, the junction contained 10 bases not matched to a gene. Germline V CDR1 and CDR2: LNHDA, SQIVND (reference sequence). The CDR3 extends over 17 amino acids. The CDR3 DNA follows: TGTGCCAGTAGTGGGGACAGAAAACTTTGGAACACCGGGGAGCTGTTTTTT. It specifies CASSGDRKLWNTGELFF.

The chain employs TRBV27 and TRBJ2-7, with D possibly matching TRBD2 (5 bases). The germline gives CDR1 MNHEY, CDR2 SMNVEV (reference sequence). The CDR3 contains 14 residues. V was pared by 5 bases and J by 3 bases, with 14 bases between. The CDR3 region is CASSPGQGGYEQYF. In nucleotides, the CDR3 is TGTGCCAGCAGTCCGGGTCAAGGAGGCTACGAGCAGTACTTC.

V is TRBV7-9 and J is TRBJ2-3, with D tentatively TRBD1 (6 bases). The germline V and J ends were trimmed by 5 bases and 0 bases, with 15 bases remaining between them. The germline V gene has CDR1 SEHNR and CDR2 FQNEAQ (reference sequence). The CDR3 is 16 amino acids. The CDR3 DNA follows: TGTGCCAGCAGCCTTTTGACAGGCAAGAGCACAGATACGCAGTATTTT. Its protein product is CASSLLTGKSTDTQYF.

This chain links TRBV5-4 with TRBJ2-3; 9 positions match TRBD2. This CDR3 region has 14 residues. After removal of 5 bases from V and 6 bases from J, the junction contained 7 bases not matched to a gene. CDR1 and CDR2 from the germline V gene are SGHNT and YYREEE (reference sequence). The CDR3 loop is CASRPWAGGDTQYF. CDR3 sequence (DNA): TGTGCCAGCAGGCCTTGGGCGGGGGGGGATACGCAGTATTTT.

This clone was observed a single time. This CDR3 reads CASSLSLLTGQPQHF. CDR3 nucleotides: TGTGCCAGCAGCCTATCCCTCCTGACTGGTCAGCCCCAGCATTTT. The chain employs TRBV7-2 and TRBJ1-5; D gene uncertain. CDR1 SGHTA and CDR2 FQGNSA come from the germline V gene. The CDR3 has 15 amino acids. Trimming took 5 bases from V and 6 from J, leaving 17 bases between them.

The chain recombines TRBV12-5 with TRBJ1-1; 7 bases align to TRBD1. Germline-derived CDR1 and CDR2 are LGHNT and FRNRAP. The CDR3 totals 15 residues. Germline trimming cut 6 bases from V and 1 base from J; bases unmatched to any gene: 8. This CDR3 reads CASGIAHRGNTEAFF. In nucleotides, the CDR3 is TGTGCTAGTGGGATAGCTCACAGGGGGAACACTGAAGCTTTCTTT. The entire variable domain, with the rest obtained from reference TRBV12-5 and TRBJ1-1, is as follows: DARVTQTPRHKVTEMGQEVTMRCQPILGHNTVFWYRQTMMQGLELLAYFRNRAPLDDSGMPKDRFSAEMPDATLATLKIQPSEPRDSAVYFCASGIAHRGNTEAFFGQGTRLTVV.